This passage covers 5 T cell receptor beta chains from one sample sequenced in a study of cytomegalovirus exposure and HLA in healthy donors. The PCR contained 60 Vbeta and 13 Jbeta primers. Method: immunoSEQ multiplex PCR; TCRdb's copy keeps in-frame clones and lacks some. The table records about 190,000 clones, over 70% of them present only once. The specimen was PBMCs. Receptors were obtained from a woman aged 18-29 years in good health and CMV-seronegative.

The chain couples TRBV10-2 to TRBJ2-3, with a tentative D call TRBD2 (6 bases). Germline V lookup: CDR1 WSHSY, CDR2 SAAADI. The CDR3 runs to 14 residues. V was cut by 6 bases and J by 4 bases, with 14 bases left in between. The CDR3 loop reads CASSVGSWADTQYF. The CDR3 DNA follows: TGCGCCAGCAGCGTCGGGAGTTGGGCAGATACGCAGTATTTT.

This clone was observed a handful of times. This sequence joins TRBV5-4 and TRBJ1-2; D remains ambiguous. V was clipped by 8 bases and J by 2 bases, with 19 bases between them. The germline V gene encodes CDR1 SGHNT and CDR2 YYREEE (reference sequence). The CDR3 sequence is 15 residues long. The CDR3 loop reads CASSHNMQRNYGYTF. CDR3 DNA sequence: TGTGCCAGTTCCCACAACATGCAGCGCAACTATGGCTACACCTTC.

Notes on this clone: The junction departs from germline at one end; a sequencing error may be responsible. The chain recombines TRBV4-2 with TRBJ1-1; 7 bases agree with TRBD1. Per germline, CDR1 LGHNA and CDR2 YNFKEQ. The CDR3 length is 17 residues. The CDR3 nucleotides read TGTGCCAGCAGCCATGTACAGGGGAATTGGAAGAACACTGAAACTTTCTTT. Translation gives CASSHVQGNWKNTETFF.

This clone appeared a few times. The chain is built from TRBV10-3 and TRBJ1-2; weak D call: TRBD1 (5 bases). CDR1 is ENHRY and CDR2 is SYGVKD in the germline V gene. There are 16 residues in the CDR3. The ends were cut back, 0 bases at V and 4 bases at J, with 15 bases in the middle. The CDR3, as DNA: TGTGCCATCAGTGAGTCGTCAGGGAAGACCCTCTATGGCTACACCTTC. It yields the protein CAISESSGKTLYGYTF.

This clone was counted only a few times. The V gene is TRBV6-4, the J gene TRBJ2-3, with a possible D match to TRBD1 (5 bases). V shed 6 bases and J shed 2 bases, with 15 bases lying between them. The V gene's germline CDR1 is MRHNA and CDR2 SNTAGT. This CDR3 comprises 15 residues. This CDR3 is CASRMGTGSTDTQYF. CDR3 DNA: TGTGCCAGCAGAATGGGCACAGGCTCCACAGATACGCAGTATTTT.